A selection of T cell receptor beta chains follows, all from one sample in a study of T-cell reconstitution after alpha-beta-depleted transplantation in children. TCRdb re-called the PCR reads with MiXCR, one entry per CDR3 protein. This table has around 29,000 distinct CDR3 sequences, under 7% appearing once. The starting material was PBMCs, mostly from graft donor cells, obtained 180 days after TCRalphabeta/CD19-depleted stem cell transplant. The receptors originated from a male patient younger than 18 who had a stem cell transplant for acute myeloid leukemia, so the T cells may come from the graft donor. Both conserved end residues are part of each CDR3. D genes are given only for firm matches. Rows may omit the clone size; those that give it use once, few, many or a size class.

V	D	J	size	DNA	CDR3
TRBV3-1	-	TRBJ2-1	many	TGTGCCAGCAGTTTGGGAGCGCATAACGACAATGAGCAGTTCTTC	CASSLGAHNDNEQFF
TRBV29-1	TRBD2	TRBJ2-1	many	TGCAGCTTGATGGGAGCGGGAGGCTTAAATGAGCAGTTCTTC	CSLMGAGGLNEQFF
TRBV7-8	TRBD2	TRBJ2-3	many	TGTGCCAGCAGCCCATACGGCGGGAGACAAGATACGCAGTATTTT	CASSPYGGRQDTQYF
TRBV7-2	-	TRBJ2-5	medium-sized	TGTGCCAGCAGCTTAGACGAGGGGCGGAAGGAGACCCAGTACTTC	CASSLDEGRKETQYF
TRBV9	-	TRBJ1-5	many	TGTGCCAGCAGCGAAGGAGGAGGCGGCAATCAGCCCCAGCATTTT	CASSEGGGGNQPQHF
TRBV20-1	-	TRBJ1-6	many	TGCAGTGCTAGATCTACCAACTCCTATAATTCACCCCTCCACTTT	CSARSTNSYNSPLHF
TRBV7-6	TRBD1	TRBJ1-4	many	TGTGCCAGCAGCTCCTCCGGGACAGATAATGAAAAACTGTTTTTT	CASSSSGTDNEKLFF
TRBV19	TRBD2	TRBJ2-6	many	TGTGCCAGTAGTATCCGGGGGGGCTCATCTGGGGCCAACGTCCTGACTTTC	CASSIRGGSSGANVLTF
TRBV20-1	TRBD1	TRBJ1-5	many	TGCAGTGCTAGAGGGGACAGGGGATATCAGCCCCAGCATTTT	CSARGDRGYQPQHF
TRBV7-2	-	TRBJ1-2	many	TGTGCCAGCAGCTTAGTAATGTCACAGGGCTACTACACCTTC	CASSLVMSQGYYTF
TRBV5-1	TRBD2	TRBJ2-1	many	TGCGCCAGCAGCCAAGGACTAGCGGGAGTCAGTGAGCAGTTCTTC	CASSQGLAGVSEQFF
TRBV5-1	TRBD2	TRBJ2-1	few	TGCGCCAGCAGCTTGGGGCGGTGGGCTAGCGGGAGCTCGGATGAGCAGTTCTTC	CASSLGRWASGSSDEQFF
TRBV4-2	-	TRBJ2-1	many	TGTGCCAGCAGCCAAGATCAAGCTATCTCCTACAATGAGCAGTTCTTC	CASSQDQAISYNEQFF
TRBV7-3	-	TRBJ2-5	many	TGTGCCAGCAGCCCCAATGGGTTGAGCGGTCAAGAGACCCAGTACTTC	CASSPNGLSGQETQYF
TRBV30	-	TRBJ1-1	many	TGTGCCGGCGATCGGGGCTGGAACACTGAAGCTTTCTTT	CAGDRGWNTEAFF
TRBV28	TRBD1	TRBJ1-1	many	TGTGCCAGTTATTCCGGGACAGGGGGCTTAGGGACGCTGGGAGCTTTCTTT	CASYSGTGGLGTLGAFF
TRBV25-1	-	TRBJ2-7	-	TGTGCCAGCAGTGAATATGGGGCAGCGACCTACGAGCAGTACTTC	CASSEYGAATYEQYF
TRBV11-2	-	TRBJ2-1	many	TGTGCCAGCAGCTTAGAAGGGGGGAGGGCGTCCTACAATGAGCAGTTCTTC	CASSLEGGRASYNEQFF
TRBV5-4	TRBD2	TRBJ2-2	-	TGTGCCAGCAGCTTGGCTCGCGGGGGGGCCAAATTTGTACGGGCCGGGGAGCTGTTTTTT	CASSLARGGAKFVRAGELFF
TRBV7-9	TRBD1	TRBJ2-5	many	TGTGCCAGCAGCCCGGACCCGGGACAGGGGCGAGAGACCCAGTACTTC	CASSPDPGQGRETQYF
TRBV7-5	-	TRBJ2-7	few	-	CISVPEACGGRQGTLYEQYF
TRBV5-1	-	TRBJ2-3	many	TGCGCCAGCAGGATTATTGGGGGAGAAAGCACAGATACGCAGTATTTT	CASRIIGGESTDTQYF
TRBV7-8	-	TRBJ2-1	many	TGTGCCAGCAGCTTAGAACTAGCACCGAGCTCCTACAATGAGCAGTTCTTC	CASSLELAPSSYNEQFF
TRBV28	TRBD1	TRBJ1-5	many	TGTGCCAGCAGTTTATTACAGGGGAGCAATCAGCCCCAGCATTTT	CASSLLQGSNQPQHF
TRBV7-9	-	TRBJ2-5	many	TGTGCCAGCAGCTTAGTGTCAGGCCTATCCAGGGAGACCCAGTACTTC	CASSLVSGLSRETQYF
TRBV6-2/TRBV6-3	-	TRBJ1-2	few	TGTGCCAGCACAGGCCCGGCCAGGGAATACTATGGCTACACCTTC	CASTGPAREYYGYTF
TRBV12-3/TRBV12-4	TRBD1	TRBJ1-5	many	TGTGCCAGCAGTTCGGACAGGGCAGGACCCCAGCATTTT	CASSSDRAGPQHF
TRBV11-2	-	TRBJ2-3	many	TGTGCCAGCAGCTTAGGTAACGACAGGTGGAGTAGTACGCAGTATTTT	CASSLGNDRWSSTQYF
TRBV12-3/TRBV12-4	-	TRBJ1-1	many	TGTGCCAGCAGTTTCGGGGTTACAATGAACACTGAAGCTTTCTTT	CASSFGVTMNTEAFF
TRBV12-3/TRBV12-4	-	TRBJ2-7	many	TGTGCCAGCAGTTTGAACTACGAGCAGTACTTC	CASSLNYEQYF
TRBV9	TRBD2	TRBJ2-1	many	TGTGCCAGCAGCCCCAGCGGGGGAACCTACAATGAGCAGTTCTTC	CASSPSGGTYNEQFF
TRBV12-3/TRBV12-4	TRBD2	TRBJ2-5	many	TGTGCCAGCAGTTTCCCACTAGCGGGAGGCCTAGAGGAGACCCAGTACTTC	CASSFPLAGGLEETQYF
TRBV2	-	TRBJ1-5	many	TGTGCCAGCAGTGAAGCAGGGGTCCCCACCGTTGGGCCCCAGCATTTT	CASSEAGVPTVGPQHF
TRBV4-2	TRBD2	TRBJ2-7	many	TGTGCCAGCAGCCAAGATTTGACGGGAGGGATAGACTACGAGCAGTACTTC	CASSQDLTGGIDYEQYF
TRBV28	TRBD1	TRBJ1-2	many	TGTGCCAGCAGTACTTCCATAGCAGGGGGTTATGGCTACACCTTC	CASSTSIAGGYGYTF
TRBV12-3/TRBV12-4	-	TRBJ1-5	-	TGTGCCAGCAGTTTAGCGCTGGCCGACAATCAGCCCCAGCATTTT	CASSLALADNQPQHF
TRBV7-9	TRBD1	TRBJ2-6	many	TGTGCCAGCAGCTTTCCCAGAGGACAGGGCTTCTCTGGGGCCAACGTCCTGACTTTC	CASSFPRGQGFSGANVLTF
TRBV6-2/TRBV6-3	TRBD2	TRBJ2-7	medium-sized	TGTGCCAGCAGCACTAGCGGGCTTCATTACGAGCAGTACTTC	CASSTSGLHYEQYF
TRBV12-3/TRBV12-4	TRBD1	TRBJ1-5	many	TGTGCCAGCAGTTTGGGGGACAGGGGTTTTCAGCCCCAGCATTTT	CASSLGDRGFQPQHF
TRBV15	TRBD1	TRBJ2-6	many	TGTGCCACCAGCAGGGTGGGGACAGGTGGTATCTCTGGGGCCAACGTCCTGACTTTC	CATSRVGTGGISGANVLTF
TRBV30	TRBD1	TRBJ1-2	-	TGTGCCTGGAGTTTTATTCCGGGACAGGGAGAACCTAACTATGGCTACACCTTC	CAWSFIPGQGEPNYGYTF
TRBV20-1	-	TRBJ1-2	few	TGCAGTGCTGGGGGGGGGCAGGGCCTTCGGGGCTACACCTTC	CSAGGGQGLRGYTF
TRBV20-1	-	TRBJ2-5	many	TGCAGTGCTTCCCCCCAGGGGAGGCGTAAGGAGACCCAGTACTTC	CSASPQGRRKETQYF
TRBV20-1	TRBD1	TRBJ2-2	many	TGCAGTGCTACACCGAGGACAGGGTTCCCCGGGGAGCTGTTTTTT	CSATPRTGFPGELFF
TRBV5-4	-	TRBJ2-3	-	TGTGCCAGCAGCTCGAGGCCGGGCATCACCCCAGATACGCAGTATTTT	CASSSRPGITPDTQYF
TRBV20-1	TRBD1	TRBJ1-3	many	TGCAGTGCTACACAGGGGGCTGGAAACACCATATATTTT	CSATQGAGNTIYF
TRBV7-9	-	TRBJ1-1	many	TGTGCCAGCAGCTTACTGAGGGGCGGGGGTGGAGAAGCTTTCTTT	CASSLLRGGGGEAFF
TRBV12-3/TRBV12-4	-	TRBJ1-3	few	TGTGCCAGCAGTTTAGAACGGGGGGTCGTCGTGACGGGCGGAAACACCATATATTTT	CASSLERGVVVTGGNTIYF
TRBV14	-	TRBJ2-4	many	TGTGCCAGCAGCCAAAACCGAGGGCCACCAAACATTCAGTACTTC	CASSQNRGPPNIQYF
TRBV20-1	TRBD2	TRBJ2-1	many	TGCAGTGCTAGAGATCACTCTAGCGGGGGCTACAATGAGCAGTTCTTC	CSARDHSSGGYNEQFF
TRBV19	-	TRBJ2-7	few	TGTGCCAGTAGTATAGTGGGCCCCCCGGACGAGCAGTACTTC	CASSIVGPPDEQYF
TRBV19	-	TRBJ1-2	many	TGTGCCAGTAGCCACGTGGGTACCAGCAACTATGGCTACACCTTC	CASSHVGTSNYGYTF
TRBV5-6	-	TRBJ2-5	few	TGTGCCAGCAGCTTGTACTCGCTAGGGGTCTTTTGGTACTTC	CASSLYSLGVFWYF